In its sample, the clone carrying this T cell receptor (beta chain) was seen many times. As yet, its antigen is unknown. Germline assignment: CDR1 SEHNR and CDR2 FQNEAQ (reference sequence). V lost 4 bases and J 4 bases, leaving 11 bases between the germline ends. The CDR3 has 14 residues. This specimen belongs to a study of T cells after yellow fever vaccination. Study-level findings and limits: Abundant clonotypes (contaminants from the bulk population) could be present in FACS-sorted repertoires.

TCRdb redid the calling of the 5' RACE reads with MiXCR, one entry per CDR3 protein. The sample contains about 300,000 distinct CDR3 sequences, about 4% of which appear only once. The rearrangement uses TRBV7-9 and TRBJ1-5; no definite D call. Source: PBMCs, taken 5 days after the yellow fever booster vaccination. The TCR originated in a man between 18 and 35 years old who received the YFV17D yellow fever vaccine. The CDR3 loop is CASSSSGRNQPQHF. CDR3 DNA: TGTGCCAGCAGCTCCTCCGGGAGGAATCAGCCCCAGCATTTT.